This T cell receptor (beta chain) derives from a study of CD8+CD57+ T cells in acquired aplastic anemia. Germline CDR1 and CDR2: ENHRY and SYGVKD. This CDR3 is 14 amino acids long. V was shortened by 5 bases and J by 1 base, with 12 bases between the two germline ends. The template for TCR beta VDJ and CDR3 sequence profiling was genomic DNA. TCRdb reanalysed the reads using MiXCR and keeps one entry per CDR3 protein. The sample records about 200,000 distinct CDR3 sequences, 30% to 35% being singletons. This clonotype was seen only a few times. This chain links TRBV10-3 with TRBJ2-7; the D is unclear. Specimen: sorted CD4+, CD8+, or CD8+CD57+ T cells (not recorded which) from PBMCs. This clonotype was obtained from a human donor in good health, serving as a control. For the CDR3, the DNA is TGTGCCATCAGTCCCCCACTTAAGTCCTACGAGCAGTACTTC. Its protein product is CAISPPLKSYEQYF.